This T cell receptor (beta chain) stems from a study of blood T cell repertoires in COVID-19. As for the study in general: T cells, B-cell-depleted T cells, or PBMCs provided the cDNA or gDNA that served as material.

Trimming pared 4 bases from V and 8 bases from J, leaving 15 bases between. The germline gives CDR1 SGHNT, CDR2 YYREEE (reference sequence). The CDR3 contains 14 residues. Measured with immunoSEQ multiplex PCR; TCRdb has only the in-frame clones, and not every one. The sample contains roughly 330,000 clones, 70% to 90% of which appear only once. The rearrangement joins TRBV5-4 to TRBJ2-2; TRBD2 is a possible D gene (6 bases). The TCR was taken from a woman between 50 and 59 years old with active or convalescent COVID-19. The sequencing input was peripheral blood. The chain's CDR3 is CASSLSGGTGELFF. CDR3 DNA sequence: TGTGCCAGCAGCCTCTCTGGAGGGACGGGGGAGCTGTTTTTT.